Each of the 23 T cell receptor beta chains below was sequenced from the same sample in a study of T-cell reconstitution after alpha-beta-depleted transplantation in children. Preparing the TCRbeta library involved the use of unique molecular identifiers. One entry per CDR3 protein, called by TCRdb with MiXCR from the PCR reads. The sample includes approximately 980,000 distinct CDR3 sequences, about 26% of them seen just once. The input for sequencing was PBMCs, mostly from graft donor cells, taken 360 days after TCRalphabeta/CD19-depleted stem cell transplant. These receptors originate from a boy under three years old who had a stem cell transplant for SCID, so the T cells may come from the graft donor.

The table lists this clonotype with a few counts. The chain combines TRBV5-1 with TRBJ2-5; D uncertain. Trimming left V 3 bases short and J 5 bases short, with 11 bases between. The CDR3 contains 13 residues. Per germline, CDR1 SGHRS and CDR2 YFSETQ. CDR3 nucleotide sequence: TGCGCCAGCAGCTCTGGGCCCGGGGAGACCCAGTACTTC. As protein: CASSSGPGETQYF.

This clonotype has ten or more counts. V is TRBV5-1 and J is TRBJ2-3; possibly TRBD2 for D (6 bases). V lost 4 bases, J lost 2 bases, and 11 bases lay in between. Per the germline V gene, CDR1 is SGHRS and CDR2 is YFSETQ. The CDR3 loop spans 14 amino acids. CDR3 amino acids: CASSRDSLTDTQYF. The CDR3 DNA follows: TGCGCCAGCAGCCGGGACTCGCTCACAGATACGCAGTATTTT.

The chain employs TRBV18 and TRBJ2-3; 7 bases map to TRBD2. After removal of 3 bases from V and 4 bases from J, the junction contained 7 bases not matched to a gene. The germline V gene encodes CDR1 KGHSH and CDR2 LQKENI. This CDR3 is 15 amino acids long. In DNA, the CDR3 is TGTGCCAGCTCACCGGGGGGACTACGTTCAGATACGCAGTATTTT. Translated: CASSPGGLRSDTQYF.

The CDR3 coding sequence is TGTGCCACCGCCAATAGGGACATTCAGTACTTC. This translates into CATANRDIQYF. This chain joins TRBV10-3 and TRBJ2-4; no reliable D call. Germline CDR1 and CDR2: ENHRY and SYGVKD. The CDR3 covers 11 residues. Trimming stripped 10 bases from V and 8 bases from J, with 12 bases between.

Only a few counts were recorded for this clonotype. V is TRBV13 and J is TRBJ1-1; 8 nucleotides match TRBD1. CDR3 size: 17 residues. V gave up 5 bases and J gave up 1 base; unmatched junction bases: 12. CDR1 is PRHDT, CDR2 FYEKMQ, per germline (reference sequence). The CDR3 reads CASSLRTGLVWNTEAFF. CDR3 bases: TGTGCCAGCAGCCTCAGGACAGGGCTGGTATGGAACACTGAAGCTTTCTTT. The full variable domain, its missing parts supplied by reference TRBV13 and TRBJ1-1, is AAGVIQSPRHLIKEKRETATLKCYPIPRHDTVYWYQQGPGQDPQFLISFYEKMQSDKGSIPDRFSAQQFSDYHSELNMSSLELGDSALYFCASSLRTGLVWNTEAFFGQGTRLTVV.

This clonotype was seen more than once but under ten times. CDR3 region: CASSLGGTATNTGELFF. CDR3 in DNA: TGTGCCAGCAGCTTAGGTGGGACAGCAACGAACACCGGGGAGCTGTTTTTT. The V call is TRBV7-2, the J call TRBJ2-2; 7 bases are shared with TRBD1. The CDR3 spans 17 residues. The junction had 5 bases not matched to a gene; V was cut back by 1 base and J by 0 bases. Germline V gene sequence: CDR1 SGHTA, CDR2 FQGNSA.

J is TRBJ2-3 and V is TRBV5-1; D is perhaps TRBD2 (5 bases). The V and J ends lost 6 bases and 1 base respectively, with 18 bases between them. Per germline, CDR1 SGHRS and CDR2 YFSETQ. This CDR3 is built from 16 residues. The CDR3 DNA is TGCGCCAGCACCTGGGAGCCCATCCTTGGCACAGATACGCAGTATTTT. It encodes CASTWEPILGTDTQYF.

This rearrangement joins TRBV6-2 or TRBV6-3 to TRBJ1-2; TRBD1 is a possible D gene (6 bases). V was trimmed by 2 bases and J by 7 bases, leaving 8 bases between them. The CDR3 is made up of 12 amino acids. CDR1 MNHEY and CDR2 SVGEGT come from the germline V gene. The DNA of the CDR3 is TGTGCCAGCAGTTACAAGGGGGGTGGCTACACCTTC. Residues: CASSYKGGGYTF.

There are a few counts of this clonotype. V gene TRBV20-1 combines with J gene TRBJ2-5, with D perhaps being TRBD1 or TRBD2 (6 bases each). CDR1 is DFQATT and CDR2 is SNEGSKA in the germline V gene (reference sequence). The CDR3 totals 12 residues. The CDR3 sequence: CSPYLGGETQYF. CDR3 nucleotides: TGCAGCCCCTATCTAGGGGGGGAGACCCAGTACTTC.

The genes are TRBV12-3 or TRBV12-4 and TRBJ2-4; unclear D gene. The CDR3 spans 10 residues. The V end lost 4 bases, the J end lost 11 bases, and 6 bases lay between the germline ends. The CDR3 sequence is CASSSWVQYF. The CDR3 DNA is TGTGCCAGCAGTTCCTGGGTTCAGTACTTC.

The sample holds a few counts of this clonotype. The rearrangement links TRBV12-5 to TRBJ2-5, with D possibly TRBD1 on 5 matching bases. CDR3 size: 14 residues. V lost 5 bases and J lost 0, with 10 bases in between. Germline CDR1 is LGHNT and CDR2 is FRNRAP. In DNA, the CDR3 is TGTGCTAGTGGTGGGGCAGAGTACCAAGAGACCCAGTACTTC. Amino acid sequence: CASGGAEYQETQYF.

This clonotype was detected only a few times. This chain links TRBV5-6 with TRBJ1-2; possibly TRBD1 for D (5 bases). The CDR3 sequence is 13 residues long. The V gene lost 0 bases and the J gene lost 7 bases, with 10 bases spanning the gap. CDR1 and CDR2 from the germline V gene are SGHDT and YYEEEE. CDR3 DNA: TGTGCCAGCAGCTTGGCGCAGGGAGTTGGCTACACCTTC. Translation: CASSLAQGVGYTF.

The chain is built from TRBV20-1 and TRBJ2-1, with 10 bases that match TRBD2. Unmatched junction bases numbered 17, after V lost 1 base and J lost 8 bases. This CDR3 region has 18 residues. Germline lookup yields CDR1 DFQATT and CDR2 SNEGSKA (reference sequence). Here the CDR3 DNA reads TGCAGTGCTAGAGGGGGCAGCGGGGGGGCCCTTATTCGTGATGAGCAGTTCTTC. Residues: CSARGGSGGALIRDEQFF.

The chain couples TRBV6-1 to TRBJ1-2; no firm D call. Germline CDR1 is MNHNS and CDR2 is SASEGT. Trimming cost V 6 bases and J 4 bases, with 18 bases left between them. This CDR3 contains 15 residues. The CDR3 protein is CASSSIPGRGYGYTF. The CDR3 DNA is TGTGCCAGCAGCTCCATTCCCGGGCGCGGCTATGGCTACACCTTC.

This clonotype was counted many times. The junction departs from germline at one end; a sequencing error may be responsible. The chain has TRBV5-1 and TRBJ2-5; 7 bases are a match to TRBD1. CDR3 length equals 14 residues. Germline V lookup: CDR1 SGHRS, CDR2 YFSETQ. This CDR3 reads CASSPGQIQETQYF. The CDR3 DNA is TGTGCCAGCAGTCCGGGACAGATCCAAGAGACCCAGTACTTC.

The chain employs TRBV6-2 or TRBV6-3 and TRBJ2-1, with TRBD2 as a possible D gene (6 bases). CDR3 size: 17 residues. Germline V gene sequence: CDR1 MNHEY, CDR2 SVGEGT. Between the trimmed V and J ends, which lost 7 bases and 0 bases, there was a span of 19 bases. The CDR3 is CASTSPLGGSSYNEQFF. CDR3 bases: TGTGCCAGCACCTCACCCCTTGGAGGGAGCTCCTACAATGAGCAGTTCTTC.

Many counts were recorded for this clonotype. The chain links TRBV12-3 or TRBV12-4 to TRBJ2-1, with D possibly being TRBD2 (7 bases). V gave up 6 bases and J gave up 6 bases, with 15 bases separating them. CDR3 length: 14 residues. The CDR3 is CASSLPRGANEQFF. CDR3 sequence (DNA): TGTGCCAGCAGCCTGCCCCGGGGGGCCAATGAGCAGTTCTTC.

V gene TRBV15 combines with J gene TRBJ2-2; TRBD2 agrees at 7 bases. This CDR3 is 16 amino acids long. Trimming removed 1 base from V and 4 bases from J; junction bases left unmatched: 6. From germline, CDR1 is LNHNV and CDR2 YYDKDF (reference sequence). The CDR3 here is CATSRALTSRTGELFF. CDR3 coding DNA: TGTGCCACCAGCAGAGCCCTGACTAGCCGCACCGGGGAGCTGTTTTTT.

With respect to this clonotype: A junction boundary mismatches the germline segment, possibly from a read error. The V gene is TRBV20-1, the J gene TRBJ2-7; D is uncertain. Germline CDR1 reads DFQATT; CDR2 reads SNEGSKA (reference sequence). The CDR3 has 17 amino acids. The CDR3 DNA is TGCTGTGCTAGAGAAATCGAAACAACAGCTCTCTCCTACGAGCAGTACTTC. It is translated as CCAREIETTALSYEQYF.

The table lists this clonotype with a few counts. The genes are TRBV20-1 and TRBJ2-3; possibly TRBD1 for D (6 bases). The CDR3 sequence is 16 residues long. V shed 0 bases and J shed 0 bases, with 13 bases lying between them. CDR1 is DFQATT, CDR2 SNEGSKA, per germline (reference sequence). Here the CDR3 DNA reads TGCAGTGCTAGAGATCCGTGGCAGGGGAGCACAGATACGCAGTATTTT. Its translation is CSARDPWQGSTDTQYF.

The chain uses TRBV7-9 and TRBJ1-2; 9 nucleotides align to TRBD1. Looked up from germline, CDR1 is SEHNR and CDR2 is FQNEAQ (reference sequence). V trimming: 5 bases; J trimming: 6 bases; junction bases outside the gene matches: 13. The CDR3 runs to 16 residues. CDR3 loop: CASSPTGTGRQHGYTF. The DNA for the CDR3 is TGTGCCAGCAGCCCCACCGGGACAGGGAGGCAGCATGGCTACACCTTC.

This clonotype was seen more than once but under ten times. The CDR3 DNA sequence: TGTGCCAGCAGCTTACTTTTACTAGCGGGGGTGTACACCGGGGAGCTGTTTTTT. Protein product: CASSLLLLAGVYTGELFF. The chain has TRBV11-2 and TRBJ2-2; 11 bases agree with TRBD2. The germline V gene encodes CDR1 SGHAT and CDR2 FQNNGV. The CDR3 loop spans 18 amino acids. The trim removed 2 bases at V and 3 bases at J, leaving 8 bases unmatched.

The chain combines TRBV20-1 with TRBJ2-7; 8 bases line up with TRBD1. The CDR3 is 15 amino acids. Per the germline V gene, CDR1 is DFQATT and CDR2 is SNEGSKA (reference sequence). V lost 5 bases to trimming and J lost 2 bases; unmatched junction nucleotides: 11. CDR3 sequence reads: CSAAPNRGKAYEQYF. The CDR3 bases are TGCAGTGCTGCCCCGAACAGGGGGAAAGCCTACGAGCAGTACTTC.